This T cell receptor (beta chain) was recovered during a study of T cell responses to AZD1222 COVID-19 vaccine. Study at large: Whether given at about 4 or about 12 weeks, second doses were pooled.

Measured with immunoSEQ multiplex PCR; TCRdb has only the in-frame clones, and not every one. Counted here are some 85,000 clones, about nine tenths occurring once; the ten biggest clones make up 7.5%. Concerning this clone itself: Its antigen is not known.

Study-level results: In all cases, repertoires were sampled only after the peak T cell response. Regions 160-218 and 743-854 held dominance among vaccine-associated CD4 TCRs, which spanned spike. Baseline antibody screening turned up just a handful of seropositive AZD1222 recipients.

This CDR3 has 17 amino acids. CDR1 KGHDR and CDR2 SFDVKD come from the germline V gene. V gave up 4 bases and J gave up 0 bases; unmatched junction bases: 6. The clonotype was recovered from an adult in good health. The chain links TRBV24-1 to TRBJ2-1; 9 bases match TRBD1. Sequenced material: peripheral blood, taken on day 0 of AZD1222 vaccination. CDR3 residues: CATSDPGTGSSYNEQFF. The DNA for the CDR3 is TGTGCCACCAGTGACCCTGGGACAGGGAGCTCCTACAATGAGCAGTTCTTC.